These 9 T cell receptor beta chains were all obtained from the same sample, sequenced in a study of tumor and adjacent non-tumor tissue in lung cancer. This sample's RNA came from whole unsorted tissue. The normal lung tissue was taken more than 3 cm from the tumor edge. A modified ARM-PCR protocol with three rounds of nested PCR amplified TCRbeta. MiXCR, applied by TCRdb to the multiplex PCR reads, yields one record per CDR3 protein. The sample lists about 80,000 distinct CDR3 sequences; approximately 80% were seen once. Sequenced material: distant non-tumor lung tissue. Receptors originate from a man in his sixties with non-small cell lung cancer.

This clonotype was observed a few times. This could be a read error, since a much larger clone is one nucleotide away. The chain recombines TRBV20-1 with TRBJ2-3; 9 bases are shared with TRBD2. Per the germline V gene, CDR1 is DFQATT and CDR2 is SNEGSKA (reference sequence). CDR3 size: 16 residues. V was clipped by 1 base and J by 4 bases; unmatched bases: 9. CDR3 nucleotides: TGCAGTGCTAGAGCCCCGGCGGGAGGGCCCGCAGATACGCAGTATTTT. It codes for CSARAPAGGPADTQYF.

The rearrangement links TRBV4-1 to TRBJ2-2; TRBD2 agrees at 12 bases. Germline CDR1 is MGHRA and CDR2 is YSYEKL. With V trimmed by 5 bases and J by 0 bases, 4 bases remained unmatched. This CDR3 contains 17 residues. The CDR3 sequence: CASSSRTSGTNTGELFF. CDR3 nucleotides: TGCGCCAGCAGCTCCCGGACTAGCGGGACGAACACCGGGGAGCTGTTTTTT.

The chain employs TRBV12-3 or TRBV12-4 and TRBJ1-1; weak D call: TRBD1 (6 bases). The CDR3 loop spans 17 amino acids. Deletions cut 6 bases from V and 3 bases from J, with 23 bases between. CDR3 DNA: TGTGCCAGCAGCATAGCTACGACAGGAGGCATGTACACTGAAGCTTTCTTT. It yields the protein CASSIATTGGMYTEAFF.

Notes on this clonotype: An end of the junction differs from the germline gene, which may be a read error. The rearrangement joins TRBV10-2 to TRBJ2-1, with D tentatively TRBD2 (5 bases). Germline V gives CDR1 WSHSY, CDR2 SAAADI. This CDR3 spans 14 amino acids. CDR3 in amino acids: CAGSEQSVGVEQFF. CDR3 nucleotide sequence: TGCGCCGGCAGTGAACAGTCCGTCGGGGTCGAGCAGTTCTTC.

Concerning this clonotype: Compared with germline, one end of the junction differs, possibly owing to a read error. This sequence joins TRBV12-3 or TRBV12-4 and TRBJ1-1; D may be TRBD1 (5 bases). CDR3 length: 14 amino acids. The chain's CDR3 is CASSQGRRNTETFF. CDR3 in DNA: TGTGCCAGCAGTCAGGGACGGAGGAATACTGAAACTTTCTTT.

This clonotype was found once. At one boundary the junction diverges from the germline segment, which might be a read error. The rearrangement joins TRBV20-1 to TRBJ1-4; D is ambiguous. CDR1 and CDR2 (germline): DFQATT, SNEGSKA (reference sequence). CDR3 length equals 13 residues. The CDR3 loop reads CSVRGPPTEKLFF. CDR3 nucleotides: TGCAGTGTTAGAGGTCCCCCGACTGAAAAACTGTTTTTT.

This rearrangement joins TRBV11-3 to TRBJ2-1, with D perhaps given as TRBD1 or TRBD2 (5 bases each). Germline V gene data show CDR1 as SGHNT and CDR2 as YENEEA. V was clipped by 1 base and J by 5 bases, with 15 bases between them. CDR3 length equals 16 residues. CDR3 in amino acids: CASSLGGISTHNEQFF. As DNA, the CDR3 is TGTGCCAGCAGCTTAGGGGGGATTAGCACCCACAATGAGCAGTTCTTC.

Comment on this clonotype: A read error may be the cause here, since a much bigger clone is one base away. No conserved phenylalanine or tryptophan is present at the end of the CDR3, so a read error is the likely explanation. Here the CDR3 DNA reads TGTGCCAGTATTAATCAGCCCCAGCATTAT. This encodes CASINQPQHY. The rearrangement joins TRBV6-2 or TRBV6-3 to TRBJ1-5; D uncertain. V shed 9 bases and J shed 4 bases, with 4 bases lying between them. This CDR3 has 10 residues. Germline lookup yields CDR1 MNHEY and CDR2 SVGEGT.

This clonotype was found many times. This chain links TRBV20-1 with TRBJ1-1, with D perhaps TRBD1 (5 bases). Trimming pared 0 bases from V and 0 bases from J, leaving 20 bases between. This CDR3 spans 18 amino acids. The germline V gene has CDR1 DFQATT and CDR2 SNEGSKA (reference sequence). In DNA, the CDR3 is TGCAGTGCTAGAGATTGGCGGCAGGGCGCGGGGATGAACACTGAAGCTTTCTTT. As protein: CSARDWRQGAGMNTEAFF.